This entry lists 6 T cell receptor beta chains sequenced from one sample in a study of control samples from healthy donors and cancer patients. Sequencing used immunoSEQ multiplex PCR; TCRdb keeps in-frame clones, though not all of them. The sample lists about 85,000 clones; around nine tenths were seen once. What was sequenced was blood. The receptors come from a man aged 50-59 years in good health.

V usage is TRBV7-6 and J usage is TRBJ1-6, with TRBD1 identical over 8 bases. The V gene end was trimmed by 2 bases and the J gene end by 7 bases; junction bases not matched to a gene: 7. The CDR3 is made up of 16 amino acids. Germline V CDR1 and CDR2: SGHVS, FNYEAQ. As DNA, the CDR3 is TGTGCCAGCAGCTTATATTCCGGGACAGGAAATTCACCCCTCCACTTT. Translating it yields CASSLYSGTGNSPLHF.

V is TRBV27 and J is TRBJ2-7; TRBD2 might be the D (5 bases). Trimming shortened V by 6 bases and J by 1 base, and 13 bases separated the two germline ends. The germline CDR1 and CDR2 sequences are MNHEY and SMNVEV (reference sequence). The CDR3 contains 14 residues. The CDR3 sequence: CASSYTGSSYEQYF. CDR3 sequence (DNA): TGTGCCAGCAGCTACACTGGGAGTTCCTACGAGCAGTACTTC.

This chain uses TRBV9 with TRBJ1-1, with a possible D match to TRBD1 (6 bases). Germline V gene lookup returns CDR1 SGDLS and CDR2 YYNGEE. Trimming shortened V by 3 bases and J by 0 bases, and 12 bases separated the two germline ends. The CDR3 covers 15 residues. The CDR3 DNA follows: TGTGCCAGCAGCGAGAGGGGGACGATGAACACTGAAGCTTTCTTT. This codes for CASSERGTMNTEAFF.

J is TRBJ1-1 and V is TRBV6-1; 10 bases map to TRBD1. This CDR3 has 16 amino acids. V was clipped by 4 bases and J by 1 base; unmatched bases: 6. CDR1 and CDR2 from the germline V gene are MNHNS and SASEGT. CDR3 bases: TGTGCCAGCAGTGCCGGGACAGGGGTTAGGAACACTGAAGCTTTCTTT. This codes for CASSAGTGVRNTEAFF.

The chain recombines TRBV5-6 with TRBJ1-1; D is unresolved. The CDR3 loop spans 15 amino acids. Trimming pared 3 bases from V and 11 bases from J, leaving 23 bases between. The germline gives CDR1 SGHDT, CDR2 YYEEEE. As DNA, the CDR3 is TGTGCCAGCAGCTCACGCCCACCGGCTGGGCCGCAGGCTTTCTTT. Protein sequence: CASSSRPPAGPQAFF.

The V gene is TRBV10-3, the J gene TRBJ2-7, with 11 nucleotides matching TRBD1. In germline, CDR1 is ENHRY, CDR2 SYGVKD. J lost 2 bases, V lost 6 bases, and 18 bases had no gene match. CDR3 length equals 19 residues. The CDR3 coding sequence is TGTGCCATCAGGGAGGGGACAGGGGGTACGCAGGTCGAAGCCTACGAGCAGTACTTC. Encoded protein: CAIREGTGGTQVEAYEQYF.